Presented here are 24 T cell receptor beta chains from one specimen sequenced in a study of regulatory T cells in long-lasting Graves disease. Researchers made TCR beta libraries by using iRepertoire HTBI primers and running Arm-PCR on CDR3 regions. TCRdb passed the multiplex PCR reads through MiXCR, listing each CDR3 protein once. The table includes 350,000 to 450,000 distinct CDR3 sequences, 20% detected once. Indicated time point: persistent/refractory GD, antithyroid drugs over 5 years with positive TRAb. With RNA extracted from PBMCs as input, the TCR library was made. The material was peripheral blood mononuclear cells (PBMCs), obtained when the disease was refractory, from a patient treated with antithyroid drugs. Receptors were obtained from a female donor with Graves disease.

The rearrangement links TRBV30 to TRBJ2-7; no reliable D call. The CDR3 sequence is 11 residues long. Germline lookup yields CDR1 GTSNPN and CDR2 SVGIG (reference sequence). Trimming left V 1 base short and J 3 bases short, with 4 bases between. CDR3 nucleotides: TGTGCCTGGAGTGAGGGCTACGAGCAGTACTTC. Protein: CAWSEGYEQYF.

This clonotype appeared once. This sequence joins TRBV24-1 and TRBJ2-3; TRBD1 might be the D (6 bases). This CDR3 has 16 residues. With 4 bases removed from V and 4 bases from J, the gap between germline ends came to 17 bases. CDR1 is KGHDR, CDR2 SFDVKD, per germline. The CDR3 DNA reads as TGTGCCACCAGTGACCCAGGGACACCAGATCCAGATACGCAGTATTTT. This sequence encodes CATSDPGTPDPDTQYF.

As to this clonotype: It may be a read error: a sequence one base away is much more abundant. V gene TRBV28 combines with J gene TRBJ2-7; maybe TRBD1 (6 bases). The CDR3 spans 15 residues. V was pared by 5 bases and J by 2 bases, with 16 bases between. CDR1 and CDR2 from the germline V gene are MDHEN and SYDVKM. CDR3 residues: CASSTPGHVPYEQYF. The DNA of the CDR3 is TGTGCCAGCAGTACGCCGGGACACGTCCCCTACGAGCAGTACTTC.

This sequence joins TRBV7-9 and TRBJ2-1, with TRBD2 matching over 11 bases. V lost 7 bases, J lost 7 bases, and 6 bases stayed unmatched. This CDR3 is built from 14 residues. Germline V gene lookup returns CDR1 SEHNR and CDR2 FQNEAQ (reference sequence). CDR3 nucleotides: TGTGCCAGCAACCAATTAGCGGGAGGGAATGAGCAGTTCTTC. It encodes CASNQLAGGNEQFF.

This clonotype was seen a handful of times. V usage is TRBV7-9 and J usage is TRBJ2-1, with D perhaps TRBD2 (5 bases). The CDR3 length is 13 residues. With 2 bases removed from V and 9 bases from J, the gap between germline ends came to 11 bases. Germline V gene sequence: CDR1 SEHNR, CDR2 FQNEAQ (reference sequence). The CDR3 region is CASSLRLGGEQFF. The DNA for the CDR3 is TGTGCCAGCAGCTTACGGTTAGGAGGTGAGCAGTTCTTC.

This clonotype was observed many times. The V gene is TRBV20-1, the J gene TRBJ1-5; 7 nucleotides match TRBD1. The CDR3 sequence is 15 residues long. Trimming removed 1 base from V and 0 bases from J; junction bases left unmatched: 3. The germline CDR1 and CDR2 sequences are DFQATT and SNEGSKA (reference sequence). The CDR3 spells CSARAGTDSNQPQHF. For the CDR3, the DNA is TGCAGTGCTAGAGCCGGGACAGATAGCAATCAGCCCCAGCATTTT.

This rearrangement joins TRBV13 to TRBJ2-2; tentative D call: TRBD2 (6 bases). Germline loops: CDR1 PRHDT, CDR2 FYEKMQ (reference sequence). The ends were cut back, 5 bases at V and 4 bases at J, with 11 bases in the middle. The CDR3 length is 14 residues. The CDR3 protein is CASSTGVGTGELFF. The CDR3 bases are TGTGCCAGCAGCACGGGAGTAGGCACCGGGGAGCTGTTTTTT.

Details on this clonotype: It may be a read error: a sequence one base away is much more abundant. The chain carries TRBV24-1 and TRBJ2-5; D ambiguous. Looked up from germline, CDR1 is KGHDR and CDR2 is SFDVKD. This CDR3 has 13 residues. The DNA for the CDR3 is TGTGCCACCAGTGATTTTAAAGAAGAGACCCATTACTTC. As protein: CATSDFKEETHYF.

To note about this clonotype: A read error may explain this, as a much larger clone is one base away. The chain links TRBV28 to TRBJ2-7; TRBD2 agrees at 12 bases. Germline CDR1 reads MDHEN; CDR2 reads SYDVKM. CDR3 length: 14 residues. The junction had 4 bases not matched to a gene; V was cut back by 8 bases and J by 2 bases. The CDR3 spells CASCWTSGTYEQYF. The CDR3 region has the DNA TGTGCCAGCTGTTGGACTAGCGGGACCTACGAGCAGTACTTC.

With respect to this clonotype: A much larger clone differs by one base, so this may be a read error. The chain couples TRBV19 to TRBJ1-2, with 9 positions matching TRBD1. The germline CDR1 and CDR2 sequences are LNHDA and SQIVND (reference sequence). The CDR3 loop spans 15 amino acids. The chain's CDR3 is CVSRSTGGASYGYTF. The DNA for the CDR3 is TGTGTCAGTAGAAGTACAGGGGGCGCGTCCTATGGCTACACCTTC.

The chain employs TRBV9 and TRBJ1-6, with a tentative D call TRBD1 (5 bases). The germline V and J ends were trimmed by 4 bases and 9 bases, with 17 bases remaining between them. The CDR3 has 15 amino acids. Looked up from germline, CDR1 is SGDLS and CDR2 is YYNGEE. In DNA, the CDR3 is TGTGCCAGCAGCCCCCGGGGCGGCTTTAGTTCACCCCTCCACTTT. Translation: CASSPRGGFSSPLHF. The variable domain in full, with the rest retrieved from reference TRBV9 and TRBJ1-6, is DSGVTQTPKHLITATGQRVTLRCSPRSGDLSVYWYQQSLDQGLQFLIQYYNGEERAKGNILERFSAQQFPDLHSELNLSSLELGDSALYFCASSPRGGFSSPLHFGNGTRLTVT.

This clonotype was seen only a few times. In nucleotides, the CDR3 is TGTGCCAGCAGTTTAGCGAAGATGACTGGGGCCAACGTCCTGACTTTC. Protein product: CASSLAKMTGANVLTF. V is TRBV12-3 or TRBV12-4 and J is TRBJ2-6, with D unresolved. This CDR3 region has 16 residues. V shed 0 bases and J shed 2 bases, with 8 bases lying between them.

Points on this clonotype: This could be a read error, since a much larger clone is one nucleotide away. DNA of the CDR3: TGTACCAGCAGTTTCAACGGGGGGAACACTGAAGCTTTCTTT. It codes for CTSSFNGGNTEAFF. The chain uses TRBV12-3 or TRBV12-4 and TRBJ1-1; tentatively, D is TRBD1 (5 bases). This CDR3 spans 14 amino acids.

This clonotype showed up many times. The rearrangement uses TRBV6-1 and TRBJ1-2; 9 nucleotides match TRBD1. The CDR3 loop spans 14 amino acids. The J segment lost 4 bases and the V segment lost 5 bases, leaving 5 bases of the junction unmatched. CDR1 is MNHNS and CDR2 is SASEGT in the germline V gene. The CDR3 DNA reads as TGTGCCAGCAGTACAAGGACAGGGGTCTATGGCTACACCTTC. Amino acids: CASSTRTGVYGYTF.

This clonotype has a handful of counts. The chain employs TRBV5-1 and TRBJ2-6; TRBD1 agrees at 7 bases. Germline V gives CDR1 SGHRS, CDR2 YFSETQ. The junction had 3 bases not matched to a gene; V was cut back by 3 bases and J by 0 bases. The CDR3 is 16 residues long. The CDR3 DNA sequence: TGCGCCAGCAGCTCGGGACAGCTCTCTGGGGCCAACGTCCTGACTTTC. This codes for CASSSGQLSGANVLTF.

This clonotype was detected ten times or more. V and J are TRBV27 and TRBJ1-1; unclear D gene. V shed 5 bases and J shed 5 bases, with 12 bases lying between them. The CDR3 length is 13 residues. Germline V lookup: CDR1 MNHEY, CDR2 SMNVEV (reference sequence). CDR3 coding DNA: TGTGCCAGCAGTGTAGATTTCCTAACTGAAGCTTTCTTT. This translates into CASSVDFLTEAFF.

This clonotype showed up just a few times. The chain has TRBV12-3 or TRBV12-4 and TRBJ2-7, with a possible D match to TRBD2 (5 bases). Between the trimmed V and J ends, which lost 1 base and 4 bases, there was a span of 11 bases. The CDR3 length is 14 residues. Here the CDR3 DNA reads TGTGCCAGCAGTTTAGGAGGAACTAGGTACGAGCAGTACTTC. Encoded protein: CASSLGGTRYEQYF.

The chain combines TRBV30 with TRBJ2-1, with D perhaps TRBD2 (6 bases). Looked up from germline, CDR1 is GTSNPN and CDR2 is SVGIG (reference sequence). V lost 0 bases to trimming and J lost 14 bases, with 14 bases between them. CDR3 length equals 12 residues. The CDR3 DNA is TGTGCCTGGAGTGTAACATTAGCGGTCAAGTTCTTC. Translated: CAWSVTLAVKFF.

Ten or more counts support this clonotype. The chain combines TRBV6-2 or TRBV6-3 with TRBJ2-7, with TRBD2 as a possible D gene (5 bases). There are 13 residues in the CDR3. The germline V and J ends were trimmed by 2 bases and 3 bases, with 8 bases remaining between them. Germline lookup yields CDR1 MNHEY and CDR2 SVGEGT. The CDR3 protein is CASSYQRYYEQYF. The DNA for the CDR3 is TGTGCCAGCAGTTACCAGCGGTACTACGAGCAGTACTTC.

This clonotype was found many times. The chain is built from TRBV2 and TRBJ1-2, with TRBD1 as a possible D gene (6 bases). This CDR3 spans 14 amino acids. V lost 6 bases to trimming and J lost 4 bases, with 15 bases between them. The germline gives CDR1 SNHLY, CDR2 FYNNEI. The DNA for the CDR3 is TGTGCCAGCAGCGATAGGACAGAGCTCTATGGCTACACCTTC. This sequence encodes CASSDRTELYGYTF.

The rearrangement joins TRBV6-2 or TRBV6-3 to TRBJ2-7; 11 bases are shared with TRBD1. The J call may not be correct, given that the DNA end is closer to TRBJ2-1. There are 16 residues in the CDR3. The germline gives CDR1 MNHEY, CDR2 SVGEGT. The CDR3 nucleotides read TGTGCCAGCAGTGGGATGGACAGGGGGCTGCGGAATGAGCAGTTCTTC. It codes for CASSGMDRGLRNEQFF.

This sequence joins TRBV6-1 and TRBJ2-5, with D possibly TRBD1 on 5 matching bases. CDR1 is MNHNS and CDR2 is SASEGT in the germline V gene. The CDR3 has 14 residues. V lost 5 bases to trimming and J lost 10 bases, with 20 bases between them. CDR3 loop: CASSPKALGADQYF. The CDR3, as DNA: TGTGCCAGCAGTCCAAAGGCCCTTGGGGCGGACCAGTACTTC.

This clonotype was counted a few times. A read error may explain this, as a much larger clone is one base away. The V call is TRBV12-3 or TRBV12-4, the J call TRBJ2-5; 8 bases agree with TRBD1. The CDR3 sequence is 14 residues long. J gave up 5 bases and V 5 bases, and 7 bases lay outside the gene matches. CDR3: CASSKTGARETQYF. DNA of the CDR3: TGTGCCAGCAGTAAGACAGGGGCGAGGGAGACCCAGTACTTC.

This clonotype showed up just once. The J gene is TRBJ1-5, the V gene TRBV28, with 10 bases matching TRBD1. Germline V lookup: CDR1 MDHEN, CDR2 SYDVKM. V shed 6 bases, J shed 7 bases, and the junction held 9 bases outside the gene matches. CDR3 length: 15 residues. CDR3 sequence reads: CASSPNDRGRQPQHF. CDR3 in DNA: TGTGCCAGCAGCCCAAATGACAGGGGGCGGCAGCCCCAGCATTTT.